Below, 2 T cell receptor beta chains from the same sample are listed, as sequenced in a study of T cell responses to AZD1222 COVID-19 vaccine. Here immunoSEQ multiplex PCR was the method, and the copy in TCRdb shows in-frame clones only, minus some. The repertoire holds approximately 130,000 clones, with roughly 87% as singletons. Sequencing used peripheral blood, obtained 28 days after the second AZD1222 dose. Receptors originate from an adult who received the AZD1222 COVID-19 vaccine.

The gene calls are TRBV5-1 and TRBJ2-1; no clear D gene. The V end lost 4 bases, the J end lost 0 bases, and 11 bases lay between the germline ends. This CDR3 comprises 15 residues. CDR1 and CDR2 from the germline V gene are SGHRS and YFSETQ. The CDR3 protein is CASSARLSSYNEQFF. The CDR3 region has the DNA TGCGCCAGCAGCGCCAGACTTAGCTCCTACAATGAGCAGTTCTTC.

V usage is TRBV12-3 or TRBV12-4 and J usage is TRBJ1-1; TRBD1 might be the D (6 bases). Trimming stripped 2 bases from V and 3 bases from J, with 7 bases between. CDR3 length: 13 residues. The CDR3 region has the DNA TGTGCCAGCAGTTTAAGACAGGACACTGAAGCTTTCTTT. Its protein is CASSLRQDTEAFF.